One and the same sample provided the 18 T cell receptor beta chains below, sequenced in a study of cytomegalovirus exposure and HLA in healthy donors. The PCR used 60 Vbeta and 13 Jbeta primers. Profiling relied on immunoSEQ multiplex PCR, and the TCRdb table lists in-frame clones only, not all of them. The table records 110,000 or so clones, 80% to 85% of them present only once. Sequencing was performed on PBMCs. Every receptor here comes from a woman aged 25-40 years in good health and CMV-seronegative.

V usage is TRBV7-9 and J usage is TRBJ2-7; 7 bases align to TRBD2. V shed 5 bases, J shed 6 bases, and the junction held 13 bases outside the gene matches. This CDR3 contains 15 residues. CDR1 and CDR2 from the germline V gene are SEHNR and FQNEAQ (reference sequence). The CDR3 is CASSDSSGSFGEQYF. CDR3 bases: TGTGCCAGCAGCGACTCTAGCGGATCCTTCGGCGAGCAGTACTTC.

This clone was observed a few times. The chain is built from TRBV2 and TRBJ2-5, with 11 nucleotides matching TRBD2. Per the germline V gene, CDR1 is SNHLY and CDR2 is FYNNEI. Trimming at V came to 3 bases and at J to 3 bases, leaving 6 bases not matched to a gene. The CDR3 spans 16 residues. The CDR3 DNA reads TGTGCCAGCAGTGAGGACATAGCGGGGGGGAAAGAGACCCAGTACTTC. Translation: CASSEDIAGGKETQYF.

The rearrangement joins TRBV28 to TRBJ1-2; possibly TRBD1 for D (5 bases). Germline CDR1 reads MDHEN; CDR2 reads SYDVKM. V was shortened by 6 bases and J by 8 bases, with 16 bases between the two germline ends. The CDR3 totals 13 residues. The chain's CDR3 is CASSAHEGVGYTF. In nucleotides, the CDR3 is TGTGCCAGCAGCGCTCACGAAGGGGTCGGCTACACCTTC.

The CDR3 sequence is CASSPRLAGPQEQYF. DNA for the CDR3: TGTGCCAGCAGCCCCCGACTAGCGGGGCCCCAAGAGCAGTACTTC. The chain links TRBV7-9 to TRBJ2-7; 11 bases align to TRBD2. V lost 5 bases, J lost 7 bases, and 10 bases stayed unmatched. The CDR3 spans 15 residues. The germline gives CDR1 SEHNR, CDR2 FQNEAQ (reference sequence).

CDR3 amino acids: CASSFRGHEQYF. The CDR3 nucleotides are TGTGCCAGCAGCTTCAGGGGGCACGAGCAGTACTTC. V gene TRBV11-2 combines with J gene TRBJ2-7, with 8 bases lining up with TRBD1. The CDR3 is 12 residues long. V shed 3 bases and J 5 bases; nucleotides not matched to a gene: 0. The germline gives CDR1 SGHAT, CDR2 FQNNGV. Looking up the rest from reference TRBV11-2 and TRBJ2-7 gives the full variable domain: EAGVAQSPRYKIIEKRQSVAFWCNPISGHATLYWYQQILGQGPKLLIQFQNNGVVDDSQLPKDRFSAERLKGVDSTLKIQPAKLEDSAVYLCASSFRGHEQYFGPGTRLTVT.

This clone was seen more than once but under ten times. The CDR3 DNA reads as TGTGCCAGCAGCTTCGGCGGGAACTACAATGAGCAGTTCTTC. Residues: CASSFGGNYNEQFF. This chain uses TRBV11-2 with TRBJ2-1, with D possibly TRBD2 on 6 matching bases. V gave up 3 bases and J gave up 3 bases, with 9 bases separating them. CDR1 SGHAT and CDR2 FQNNGV come from the germline V gene. The CDR3 loop spans 14 amino acids.

The gene calls are TRBV28 and TRBJ1-2; 8 bases are shared with TRBD1. The CDR3 extends over 14 amino acids. Germline assignment: CDR1 MDHEN and CDR2 SYDVKM. After removal of 5 bases from V and 8 bases from J, the junction contained 10 bases not matched to a gene. Here the CDR3 reads CASSGPRDRGGYTF. In DNA form, the CDR3 reads TGTGCCAGCAGTGGGCCCCGAGACAGGGGCGGCTACACCTTC.

CDR3: CASSLMGATATNEKLFF. CDR3 bases: TGCGCCAGCAGCTTGATGGGGGCCACCGCAACTAATGAAAAACTGTTTTTT. The chain uses TRBV5-1 and TRBJ1-4; D is possibly TRBD1 (6 bases). V was shortened by 1 base and J by 0 bases, with 13 bases between the two germline ends. CDR1 and CDR2 from the germline V gene are SGHRS and YFSETQ. This CDR3 has 17 residues.

The chain carries TRBV29-1 and TRBJ2-1; 8 bases are shared with TRBD1. The germline gives CDR1 SQVTM, CDR2 ANQGSEA. The CDR3 covers 14 residues. Trimming took 5 bases from V and 1 from J; bases not matched to a gene: 4. The CDR3 here is CSVHTGGSYNEQFF. In nucleotides, the CDR3 is TGCAGCGTTCATACAGGGGGGTCCTACAATGAGCAGTTCTTC.

This clone was recorded once. The rearrangement joins TRBV19 to TRBJ2-1; TRBD2 matches 14 bases. Losses at the gene ends were 7 bases for V and 8 bases for J; bases not matched to a gene: 10. Per the germline V gene, CDR1 is LNHDA and CDR2 is SQIVND (reference sequence). CDR3 size: 16 residues. In nucleotides, the CDR3 is TGTGCCAGTAAGAGTGTCGGGACTAGCGGGAGCTATGAGCAGTTCTTC. Translating gives CASKSVGTSGSYEQFF.

The V and J genes are TRBV7-6 and TRBJ2-5, with D unclear. The V and J ends lost 3 bases and 2 bases respectively, with 22 bases between them. Germline-derived CDR1 and CDR2 are SGHVS and FNYEAQ. The CDR3 has 18 amino acids. CDR3 sequence (DNA): TGTGCCAGCAGCTTCCCCCAGACTGACCCGGTACGTCAAGAGACCCAGTACTTC. Residues: CASSFPQTDPVRQETQYF.

V usage is TRBV19 and J usage is TRBJ1-5, with D maybe TRBD1 (6 bases). V was cut by 6 bases and J by 1 base, with 13 bases left in between. From germline, CDR1 is LNHDA and CDR2 SQIVND (reference sequence). The CDR3 runs to 15 residues. The CDR3 spells CASSFRGGSNQPQHF. As DNA, the CDR3 is TGTGCCAGTAGCTTCCGGGGGGGCAGCAATCAGCCCCAGCATTTT.

The V and J genes are TRBV28 and TRBJ2-7; TRBD2 aligns across 8 bases. Germline loops: CDR1 MDHEN, CDR2 SYDVKM. The CDR3 is made up of 14 amino acids. Unmatched junction bases numbered 9, after V lost 7 bases and J lost 4 bases. The CDR3 reads CASTSRTSLYEQYF. Written as DNA, the CDR3 is TGTGCCAGCACCTCGAGGACTAGCTTATACGAGCAGTACTTC.

The J gene is TRBJ2-5, the V gene TRBV4-1, with 10 bases aligning to TRBD1. The V and J ends lost 5 bases and 4 bases, in that order; junction bases with no gene match: 10. Germline V CDR1 and CDR2: MGHRA, YSYEKL. The CDR3 extends over 16 amino acids. CDR3: CASSAPGQGVGETQYF. In DNA, the CDR3 is TGCGCCAGCAGCGCACCCGGACAGGGGGTGGGAGAGACCCAGTACTTC.

J is TRBJ2-1 and V is TRBV5-1, with 8 nucleotides matching TRBD2. Germline trimming cut 2 bases from V and 4 bases from J; bases unmatched to any gene: 2. This CDR3 region has 14 residues. Germline CDR1 reads SGHRS; CDR2 reads YFSETQ. The CDR3 nucleotides are TGCGCCAGCAGCTTTAGCGGGGCTTACAATGAGCAGTTCTTC. Protein sequence: CASSFSGAYNEQFF.

The V call is TRBV11-3, the J call TRBJ2-1, with a tentative D call TRBD2 (5 bases). The ends were cut back, 5 bases at V and 5 bases at J, with 10 bases in the middle. The CDR3 is 13 amino acids. Germline CDR1 reads SGHNT; CDR2 reads YENEEA. Here the CDR3 reads CASSPGRDNEQFF. The CDR3 DNA sequence: TGTGCCAGCAGCCCTGGGCGGGACAATGAGCAGTTCTTC. The variable domain in full, completed from reference TRBV11-3 and TRBJ2-1, reads EAGVVQSPRYKIIEKKQPVAFWCNPISGHNTLYWYLQNLGQGPELLIRYENEEAVDDSQLPKDRFSAERLKGVDSTLKIQPAELGDSAVYLCASSPGRDNEQFFGPGTRLTVL.

The rearrangement uses TRBV18 and TRBJ2-1; 8 positions agree with TRBD2. Germline loops: CDR1 KGHSH, CDR2 LQKENI. This CDR3 spans 18 amino acids. With 3 bases clipped from V and 6 bases from J, the junction kept 16 bases outside the gene matches. CDR3 amino acids: CASSPPPGRAGAGNEQFF. In DNA, the CDR3 is TGTGCCAGCTCACCCCCCCCCGGAAGAGCGGGAGCTGGCAATGAGCAGTTCTTC.

The chain joins TRBV27 to TRBJ2-1, with 10 bases matching TRBD2. Germline CDR1 and CDR2: MNHEY and SMNVEV (reference sequence). The trim removed 4 bases at V and 7 bases at J, leaving 7 bases unmatched. CDR3 length equals 15 residues. The CDR3 DNA follows: TGTGCCAGCAGTTCTCGACTAGCGGGCCCTAATGAGCAGTTCTTC. It codes for CASSSRLAGPNEQFF.